This record concerns one TCR beta chain sequence. Germline V lookup: CDR1 SGHTA, CDR2 FQGTGA. This CDR3 region has 12 residues. The ends lost 5 bases at V and 9 bases at J; junction bases unmatched: 1. This entry comes from a study of blood T cell repertoires in COVID-19. Study-wide background: From the United States, Italy and Spain came samples of acute and convalescent COVID-19. PBMCs, B-cell-depleted T cells, or T cells provided the cDNA or gDNA that made up the material.

Clones were read by immunoSEQ multiplex PCR, and TCRdb kept only the in-frame ones, dropping some. The profile shows roughly 63,000 clones, around 80% of them singletons. The sequence was collected from a human donor in a cohort sampled during active COVID-19. Sequenced material: peripheral blood. The rearrangement uses TRBV7-3 and TRBJ2-1; 10 nucleotides match TRBD1. In DNA, the CDR3 is TGTGCCAGCAGCGGGACAGGGGTTGAGCAGTTCTTC. Protein product: CASSGTGVEQFF.